Listed below are T cell receptor beta chains from one sample, sequenced in a study of blood T cells in healthy people across ages. TCRdb fed the 5' RACE reads into MiXCR, producing one record per CDR3 protein. This sample carries around 2 million distinct CDR3 sequences, approximately 39% of them seen once, and the ten largest clones take about 21%. The sample comprised blood. These receptors all come from a human donor in good health. Each CDR3 is given with its conserved first and last residue. The D gene is left open where the match is weak. Where a row states a size, it is once, few, many or the class of an expanded clone; other rows omit it.

J gene	V gene	clone size	D gene	CDR3 DNA	CDR3 protein
TRBJ2-3	TRBV15	NA	TRBD2	TGTGCCACCAGCCGGACTAGCGACATCACAGATACGCAGTATTTT	CATSRTSDITDTQYF
TRBJ2-3	TRBV4-3	NA	TRBD2	TGCGCCAGCAGCCAAGATCGGTTGCGGGGGGCCGAGGATACGCAGTATTTT	CASSQDRLRGAEDTQYF
TRBJ2-3	TRBV12-3/TRBV12-4	NA	NA	TGTGCCAGCAGTCCTCTAGTTTTCCACTGGTATTTT	CASSPLVFHWYF
TRBJ1-2	TRBV7-8	NA	NA	TGTGCCAGCAGCTTAACTAGGGAAAACTATGGCTACACCTTC	CASSLTRENYGYTF
TRBJ1-1	TRBV6-5	NA	NA	TGTGCCAGCAGTTACCCCCAGGGAATGAACACTGAAGCTTTCTTT	CASSYPQGMNTEAFF
TRBJ1-2	TRBV7-2	NA	NA	TGTGCCAGCAGCACATTGCAGGGTCTCGGCTATGGCTACACCTTC	CASSTLQGLGYGYTF
TRBJ2-3	TRBV7-9	NA	NA	TGTGCCAGCAGCGCACCCGGGGGTCACGGGGATACGCAGTATTTT	CASSAPGGHGDTQYF
TRBJ2-6	TRBV5-1	few	NA	TGCGCCAGCAGCTTGGTTTGGGACGGGAGCTCTGGGGCCAACGTCCTGACTTTC	CASSLVWDGSSGANVLTF
TRBJ1-2	TRBV7-2	NA	NA	TGTGCCAGCAGCTTAAGGGTTCACTCTGGCCACACCTTC	CASSLRVHSGHTF
TRBJ2-1	TRBV27	NA	NA	TGTGCCAGCAGTCCGGACTGGGGGGTGGAAGGTGAGCAGTTCTTC	CASSPDWGVEGEQFF
TRBJ1-1	TRBV2	once	NA	TGTGCCAGCAGTGCCGCCGACTGGGGGGGCACTGAAGCTTTCTTT	CASSAADWGGTEAFF
TRBJ1-2	TRBV6-1	NA	NA	TGTGCCAGCAGTGAAGTCGGCCTCTATGGCTACACCTTC	CASSEVGLYGYTF
TRBJ1-1	TRBV6-5	NA	NA	TGTGCCAGCAGTTCTCTTTTCCACACTGAAGCTTTCTTT	CASSSLFHTEAFF
TRBJ1-2	TRBV7-3	NA	NA	TGTGCCAGCAGCTTCACGCCTGGTAACTATGGCTACACCTTC	CASSFTPGNYGYTF
TRBJ2-7	TRBV20-1	NA	TRBD1	TGCAGTGCACAAACAGGGGGAACTTTCGAGCAGTACTTC	CSAQTGGTFEQYF
TRBJ2-1	TRBV5-1	NA	TRBD1	TGCGCCAGCAGCTTGTCCGGGACAGGGGGCCTCAATGAGCAGTTCTTC	CASSLSGTGGLNEQFF
TRBJ2-3	TRBV11-3	NA	TRBD2	TGTGCCAGCAGGATAGCGGGAGTCACAGTTACGCAGTATTTT	CASRIAGVTVTQYF
TRBJ1-2	TRBV11-1	few	NA	TGTGCCAGCAGCTTAGAAGCGGGACTTGGCTACACCTTC	CASSLEAGLGYTF
TRBJ2-7	TRBV10-3	few	NA	TGTGCCATCAGTGATCGGCAGGGACAAACCTCCTACGAGCAGTACTTC	CAISDRQGQTSYEQYF
TRBJ1-2	TRBV27	few	NA	TGTGCCAGCGGTTGGCAGGGAGATGGCTACACCTTC	CASGWQGDGYTF